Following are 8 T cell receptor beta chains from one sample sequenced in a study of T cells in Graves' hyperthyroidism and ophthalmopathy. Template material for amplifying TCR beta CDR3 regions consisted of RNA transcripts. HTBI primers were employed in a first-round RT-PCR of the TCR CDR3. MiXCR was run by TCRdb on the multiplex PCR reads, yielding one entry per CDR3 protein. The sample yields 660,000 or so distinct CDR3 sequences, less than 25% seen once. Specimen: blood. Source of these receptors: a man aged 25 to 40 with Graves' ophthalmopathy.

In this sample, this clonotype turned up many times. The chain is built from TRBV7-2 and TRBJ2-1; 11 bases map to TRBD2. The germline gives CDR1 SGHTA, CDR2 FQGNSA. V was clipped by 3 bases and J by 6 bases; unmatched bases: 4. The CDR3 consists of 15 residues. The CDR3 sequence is CASSFLAGGGNEQFF. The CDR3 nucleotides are TGTGCCAGCAGCTTTCTAGCGGGAGGTGGCAATGAGCAGTTCTTC. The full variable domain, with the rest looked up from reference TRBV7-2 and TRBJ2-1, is GAGVSQSPSNKVTEKGKDVELRCDPISGHTALYWYRQSLGQGLEFLIYFQGNSAPDKSGLPSDRFSAERTGGSVSTLTIQRTQQEDSAVYLCASSFLAGGGNEQFFGPGTRLTVL.

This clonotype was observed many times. CDR3 in amino acids: CASSRDRATNEKLFF. CDR3 in DNA: TGCGCCAGCAGCAGGGACAGGGCAACTAATGAAAAACTGTTTTTT. J is TRBJ1-4 and V is TRBV5-1; TRBD1 matches at 9 bases. Germline CDR1 and CDR2: SGHRS and YFSETQ. The J segment lost 0 bases and the V segment lost 4 bases, leaving 1 base of the junction unmatched. The CDR3 runs 15 residues. The whole variable domain, remainder taken from reference TRBV5-1 and TRBJ1-4, is KAGVTQTPRYLIKTRGQQVTLSCSPISGHRSVSWYQQTPGQGLQFLFEYFSETQRNKGNFPGRFSGRQFSNSRSEMNVSTLELGDSALYLCASSRDRATNEKLFFGSGTQLSVL.

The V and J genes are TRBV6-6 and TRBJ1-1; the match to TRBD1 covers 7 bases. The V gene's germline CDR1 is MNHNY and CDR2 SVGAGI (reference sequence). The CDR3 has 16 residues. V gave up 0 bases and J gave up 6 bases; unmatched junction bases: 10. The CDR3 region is CASSYSRDSFPPEAFF. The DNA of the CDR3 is TGTGCCAGCAGTTACTCACGGGACAGTTTTCCTCCTGAAGCTTTCTTT.

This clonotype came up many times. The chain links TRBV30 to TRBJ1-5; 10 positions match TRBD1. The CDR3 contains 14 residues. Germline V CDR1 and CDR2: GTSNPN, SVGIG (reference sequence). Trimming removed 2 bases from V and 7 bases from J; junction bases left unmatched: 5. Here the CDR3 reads CAWSPGTGVQPQHF. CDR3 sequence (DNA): TGTGCCTGGAGTCCCGGGACAGGGGTCCAGCCCCAGCATTTT.

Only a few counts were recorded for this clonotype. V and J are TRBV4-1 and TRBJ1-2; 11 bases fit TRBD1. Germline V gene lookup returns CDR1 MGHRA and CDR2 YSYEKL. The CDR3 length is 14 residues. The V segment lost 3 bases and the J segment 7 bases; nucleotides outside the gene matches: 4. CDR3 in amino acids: CASSQGTGGSGYTF. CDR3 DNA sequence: TGCGCCAGCAGCCAGGGGACAGGGGGTTCTGGCTACACCTTC.

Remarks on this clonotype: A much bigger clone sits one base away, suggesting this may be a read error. The CDR3, as DNA: TGTGCCAGCTGGGGACAGAATGAAAAACTGCTTTTT. It translates to CASWGQNEKLLF. The gene calls are TRBV28 and TRBJ1-4, with TRBD1 matching over 7 bases. Germline V CDR1 and CDR2: MDHEN, SYDVKM. The CDR3 is made up of 12 amino acids.

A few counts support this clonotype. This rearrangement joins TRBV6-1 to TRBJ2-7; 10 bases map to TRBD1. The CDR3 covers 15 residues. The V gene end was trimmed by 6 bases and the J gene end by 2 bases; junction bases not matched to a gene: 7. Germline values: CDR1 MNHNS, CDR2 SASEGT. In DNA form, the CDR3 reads TGTGCCAGCAGGAAGGGACAGGGGCCGACCTACGAGCAGTACTTC. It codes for CASRKGQGPTYEQYF.

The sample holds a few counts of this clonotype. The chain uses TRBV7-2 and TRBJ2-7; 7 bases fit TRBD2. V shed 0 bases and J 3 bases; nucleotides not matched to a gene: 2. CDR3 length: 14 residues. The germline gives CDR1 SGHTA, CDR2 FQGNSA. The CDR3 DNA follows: TGTGCCAGCAGCTTAGCGCTAGCGGTCTACGAGCAGTACTTC. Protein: CASSLALAVYEQYF. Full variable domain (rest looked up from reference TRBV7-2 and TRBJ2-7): GAGVSQSPSNKVTEKGKDVELRCDPISGHTALYWYRQSLGQGLEFLIYFQGNSAPDKSGLPSDRFSAERTGGSVSTLTIQRTQQEDSAVYLCASSLALAVYEQYFGPGTRLTVT.